This T cell receptor (beta chain) was sequenced for a study of cytomegalovirus exposure and HLA in healthy donors (dated by TCRdb to between 2016 and 2019). With respect to the entire study: An earlier analysis of around 600 of the donors reported 250 to 300 Gb of sequence data and 100 million to 130 million unique TCR beta sequences from about 179 million T cells. All discovery cohort repertoires had been generated on a single sequencing platform. To predict cytomegalovirus infection status, the study combined high-throughput TCR immunosequencing, statistical association of individual TCRs with disease status, and machine learning. Roughly 300 gigabases of sequencing data and roughly 90 million unique TCR sequences were included in an early release covering 550 to 650 HLA-typed donors. Along with the roughly 670-subject first cohort, a separate validation cohort of over a hundred different subjects was used. Donor age, sex, ethnicity and CMV serostatus were collected together with the repertoire data. An earlier analysis of fewer than 700 of the donors applied high-throughput TCR beta sequencing to assess whether each TCR beta V gene segment acted as functional or pseudogenic. To study patterns of TCR occurrence, a later analysis re-analyzed previously published TCR beta repertoires from several hundred donors and added high-resolution HLA genotyping. The study used immunosequencing to profile the T cell repertoires of some 600 subjects and linked those repertoires to cytomegalovirus serostatus. The number of typed donors differed by locus: about 620-640 for A, B, C, DRB1 and DQB1; approximately 520 for DQA1; roughly 600 for DPA1; and about 450 for DPB1. Rather than drawing on any new phenotypic data, the later analysis identified candidate immune exposures from TCR beta sequences and the way those sequences occurred across donors. Across 300 to 400 genotyped donors of the cohort, an average of roughly 250,000 unique TCR beta nucleotide sequences per donor were sequenced, and roughly 20% of those sequences were non-productive. Among the roughly 390 genotyped donors, about 85% belonged to the genetic ancestry cluster associated with self-reported Caucasian donors. Roughly five DR-DQ haplotypes were handled as single units for association and clustering, since linkage in the cohort was strong. HLA typing covered class I and class II loci at four-digit resolution. In a later genetic analysis, genome-wide SNP genotypes for about three fifths of the roughly 670 donors were used, and that subset was treated as a discovery cohort. The study was designed to test whether signatures of past pathogen exposure could be identified by cataloging public T cell receptors.

Worth noting for this clone: What this receptor recognizes is not known. No much larger clone exists at a distance of one base, and base qualities are not known.

Library preparation was by the immunoSEQ multiplex PCR assay. For the multiplex PCR, a mixture combining 60 forward primers for TCR Vbeta segments and 13 reverse primers for TCR Jbeta segments was used. A multiplex PCR assay on genomic DNA amplified the CDR3 region of rearranged TCR beta genes. On the Illumina HiSeq System, the amplified TCR beta libraries were sequenced as 87-base-pair reads. Regarding the original processing steps: A later analysis counted tens of millions of unique TCR beta chains across the 690 or so repertoires, and some 11 million of these chains were shared by at least two donors. Raw reads were error-corrected and collapsed into unique sequences with a nearest-neighbor algorithm that merged closely related sequences to remove PCR and sequencing errors. CDR3 sequences were aligned to IMGT reference sequences to assign V, D and J gene segments. For a sequence to be retained, at least a six-nucleotide match to both a V gene segment and a J gene segment was required. Rearrangements were called productive when the CDR3 lacked stop codons and stayed in frame with V and J; all others were non-productive. CDR3 was defined by IMGT convention, running from the second conserved V-encoded cysteine to the conserved J-encoded phenylalanine. In an earlier analysis of approximately 590 of the donors, sequences lacking an unambiguous match to a single V gene segment were excluded. An earlier analysis of 587 of the donors classified V segments as functional when productive rearrangements were above 56.7% and as segregating when the standard deviation between donors was above 5%. A statistical classification framework was built for diagnosing cytomegalovirus status from the catalog of TCR beta chain sequences. In a later analysis, TCR nucleotide sequences were compared against IMGT/GENE-DB human TR gene sequences so that V and J genes could be assigned. Using the TCRdist pipeline, a later analysis assigned CDR3 sequences along with most-parsimonious VDJ recombination scenarios. In a later analysis, every TCR beta chain was defined by the combination of its CDR3 amino acid sequence and its V-gene family, and reads without a unique V-gene family were dropped. A later analysis removed 550 to 700 highly shared, low-generation-probability nucleotide sequences to deal with suspected cross-contamination and a sequencing artifact. In a later analysis, a clonal expansion index was calculated for each public chain from normalized within-repertoire ranks of inferred template counts. A later analysis computed generation probabilities with a VDJ recombination model fitted to out-of-frame rearrangements, and checked the results against IGoR. In a later analysis, hypergeometric tests were used to score TCR-TCR, TCR-HLA and TCR-CMV co-occurrence, with a repertoire-size bias correction applied to TCR pairs. A later analysis estimated false discovery rates by permuting HLA or CMV assignments 20 times. In a later analysis, co-occurring TCRs were grouped with DBSCAN, and TCRdist sequence similarity was added when clustering was performed within HLA-allele-positive subsets. Repertoires with fewer than 30,000 or more than 120,000 public chains, plus five repertoires with anomalous nucleotide sharing, were excluded from co-occurrence clustering. This immuneACCESS table, as held by TCRdb, lists in-frame sequences with V and J called but not all clones. Of the missing ones, under half trace to an unresolved V gene in checked studies; the others have no known cause. The DNA gave D and trimming, while V, J and clone size come from that table. Here the sample has 210,000 or so clones; roughly 80% occur a single time. Less than 2.5% of the sample comes from the top ten.

The germline V gene specifies KGHSH as CDR1 and LQKENI as CDR2. From the cysteine through the phenylalanine, the CDR3 covers 16 amino acids. Of the read, only the CDR3 DNA is kept; its 48 bases are in frame from base 1. Trimming leaves V shorter by 4 bases and J shorter by 1 base, with the junction holding 2 bases beyond the gene matches. Results and caveats for the whole study, not just this receptor: A few of the identified cytomegalovirus-associated TCR beta chains were confirmed in vitro to be specific for cytomegalovirus antigens. A later analysis reported that several top co-occurrence clusters appeared linked to parvovirus B19, influenza, CMV and Epstein-Barr virus. A further reported finding was that TCR beta sequences accurately predicted the HLA-A and HLA-B alleles for most subjects in the first cohort. Presence/absence analyses assumed roughly uniform sequencing depth across donors, an assumption that may not hold. The earlier analysis of about 600 of the donors excluded over 15 rarely observed V segments, including chromosome 9 orphons, because counts were too low. The 87-base-pair reads could not distinguish some IMGT-functional V segments, including TRBV6-2 and TRBV6-3, so those segments were excluded. Linkage disequilibrium might explain the correlated functional status among segregating V segments, but an unknown experimental factor could not be excluded. Assigning TCR associations to individual alleles was difficult when HLA alleles, especially DR and DQ, strongly co-occurred. According to the authors, the approach could potentially be generalized to other disease states and immunological phenotypes. Most CMV-associated TCR beta chains appeared to be HLA-restricted in a later analysis, and the HLA associations seemed to be driven largely by CMV exposure. Cytomegalovirus status was reported to be diagnosed by the classifier with high specificity and sensitivity in both the original and validation cohorts. A total of fewer than 200 TCR beta chains were listed by the study as associated with cytomegalovirus. Most TCR sequences were observed very rarely across donors, whereas some public TCRs were present in many individuals. Only TCR beta chains were sequenced in this cohort, and the absence of alpha or paired-chain data limited detectable features. In an earlier analysis of some 500 of the donors, most TCR beta V segments were observed in productive rearrangements about 87% or about 30% of the time, broadly matching IMGT annotations. Compared with equally common non-associated chains, HLA-associated TCR beta chains in a later analysis were more clonally expanded and had lower generation probabilities. According to a later genetic analysis, donors in an Asian-associated ancestry cluster had fewer N-insertions in productive TCRs than the approximately 630-donor mean. HLA typing was unavailable for some donors at each locus, so association tests used only the typed subset. Specific HLA alleles were associated with 16,951 TCR beta sequences at a false discovery rate of 0.05 in a later analysis. A later genetic analysis associated a missense DCLRE1C variant with V-gene and J-gene trimming of TCR beta chains, and an independent cohort replicated the association. A group of highly shared sequence variants was considered likely to be a technical artifact of the sequencing pipeline. The only immune exposure information available for the cohort was CMV serostatus. In a later analysis, the rate of TCR association differed among HLA loci, with DRB1 alleles having the most associated TCRs and HLA-C alleles having the fewest.

The cohort comprised several hundred healthy bone marrow donors. All cohort members were sampled while nominally healthy, although unrecorded immune exposures were likely present. The donor tested CMV seropositive and was one of the 289 seropositive cohort members. A peripheral blood sample was provided by each donor, and peripheral blood mononuclear cells were used for TCR beta sequencing. The Qiagen DNeasy Blood Extraction Kit was used to extract genomic DNA from the blood cell samples. The sample taken for sequencing was PBMCs. The clonotype comes from a woman in her 30s in good health and CMV-seropositive. This receptor chain uses TRBV18 and TRBJ2-6, with 9 bases in between that match TRBD1. The DNA reads TGTGCCAGCTCACAACAGGGGGCATCTGGGGCCAACGTCCTGACTTTC. The resulting protein is CASSQQGASGANVLTF.